This T cell receptor (beta chain) was recorded in a study of regulatory dendritic cells for organ transplantation. Allogeneic regulatory or mature dendritic cells were co-cultured for less than 6 days with CFSE-labeled sorted T cells at 1:10. CD4+ or CD8+ T cells were sorted as naive CD45RA+ or memory CD45RO+. Only in-frame clones appear in the TCRdb table, and some are missing; sequencing was by immunoSEQ multiplex PCR. The sample records about 4,200 clones, over 45% being singletons. This clone was counted between two and nine times. Its antigen is currently unknown. This clonotype was sampled from a human donor in good health. The sample taken for sequencing was memory CD8+ T cells from blood cultured with regulatory dendritic cells. Indicated subset: CD45RO+ memory T cells.

The CDR3 DNA is TGTGCCAGCAGTTACGGTCGGGGCAATCAGCCCCAGCATTTT. Protein product: CASSYGRGNQPQHF. This chain uses TRBV6-5 with TRBJ1-5, with D unclear. V gave up 2 bases and J gave up 2 bases, with 7 bases separating them. The CDR3 spans 14 residues. The germline V gene encodes CDR1 MNHEY and CDR2 SVGAGI.